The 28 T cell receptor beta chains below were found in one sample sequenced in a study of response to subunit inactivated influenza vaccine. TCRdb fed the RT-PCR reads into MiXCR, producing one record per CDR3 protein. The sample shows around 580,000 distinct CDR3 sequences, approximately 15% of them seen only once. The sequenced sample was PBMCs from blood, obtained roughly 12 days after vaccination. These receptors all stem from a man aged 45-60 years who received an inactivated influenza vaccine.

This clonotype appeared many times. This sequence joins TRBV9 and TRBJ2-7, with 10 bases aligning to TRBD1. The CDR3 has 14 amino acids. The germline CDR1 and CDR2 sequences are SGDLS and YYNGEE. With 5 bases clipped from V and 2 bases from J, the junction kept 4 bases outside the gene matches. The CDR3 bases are TGTGCCAGCAGTCCGGGACAGGGGACCTACGAGCAGTACTTC. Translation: CASSPGQGTYEQYF.

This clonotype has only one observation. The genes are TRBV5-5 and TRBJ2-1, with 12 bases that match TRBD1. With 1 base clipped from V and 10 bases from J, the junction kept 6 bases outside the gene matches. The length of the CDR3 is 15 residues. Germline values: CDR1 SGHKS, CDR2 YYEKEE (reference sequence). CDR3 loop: CASSLRGQGAREQFF. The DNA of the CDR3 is TGTGCCAGCAGCTTGAGGGGACAGGGGGCGCGGGAGCAGTTCTTC.

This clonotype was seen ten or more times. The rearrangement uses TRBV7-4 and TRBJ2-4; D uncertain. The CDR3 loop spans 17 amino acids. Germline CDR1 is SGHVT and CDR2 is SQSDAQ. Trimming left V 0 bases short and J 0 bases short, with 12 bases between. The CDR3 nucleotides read TGTGCCAGCAGCTTAGCGCGGTCCCCTCTAGCCAAAAACATTCAGTACTTC. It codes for CASSLARSPLAKNIQYF.

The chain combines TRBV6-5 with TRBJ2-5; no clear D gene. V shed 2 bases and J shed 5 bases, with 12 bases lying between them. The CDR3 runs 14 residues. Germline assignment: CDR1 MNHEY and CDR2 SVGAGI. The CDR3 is CASSYRLGRETQYF. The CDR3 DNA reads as TGTGCCAGCAGTTACCGGCTGGGTAGGGAGACCCAGTACTTC.

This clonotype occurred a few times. CDR3 protein: CASSLGSQEQYF. The DNA for the CDR3 is TGTGCCAGCAGCCTCGGGTCTCAGGAGCAGTACTTC. The V and J genes are TRBV5-6 and TRBJ2-7; D gene ambiguous. Germline assignment: CDR1 SGHDT and CDR2 YYEEEE. V lost 4 bases, J lost 7 bases, and 12 bases lay in between. The CDR3 is 12 amino acids.

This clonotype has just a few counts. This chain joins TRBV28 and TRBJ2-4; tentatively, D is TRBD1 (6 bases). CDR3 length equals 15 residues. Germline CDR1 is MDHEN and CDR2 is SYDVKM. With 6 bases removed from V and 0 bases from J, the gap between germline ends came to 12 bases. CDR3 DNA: TGTGCCAGCAGGGTCCAGGGGCTAGCCAAAAACATTCAGTACTTC. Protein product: CASRVQGLAKNIQYF.

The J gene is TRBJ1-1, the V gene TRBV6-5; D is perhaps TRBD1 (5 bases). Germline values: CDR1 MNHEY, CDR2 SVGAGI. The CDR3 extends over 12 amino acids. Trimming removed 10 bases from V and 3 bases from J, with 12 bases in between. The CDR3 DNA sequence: TGTGCCACCCGTAGGGGTGACACTGAAGCTTTCTTT. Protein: CATRRGDTEAFF.

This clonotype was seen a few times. CDR3 DNA sequence: TGTGCTAGTGGACATACCGGGACTAAGATTTACAATGAGCAGTTCTTC. Its protein product is CASGHTGTKIYNEQFF. The chain has TRBV12-5 and TRBJ2-1, with 7 bases lining up with TRBD2. With 6 bases clipped from V and 4 bases from J, the junction kept 12 bases outside the gene matches. CDR1 is LGHNT, CDR2 FRNRAP, per germline. The length of the CDR3 is 16 residues.

The CDR3 DNA reads as TGCGCCAGCAGCTACGGGGGGCCCTCTGGAAACACCATATATTTT. This sequence encodes CASSYGGPSGNTIYF. The rearrangement joins TRBV5-1 to TRBJ1-3; D might be TRBD1 (6 bases). Germline V gives CDR1 SGHRS, CDR2 YFSETQ. V was clipped by 3 bases and J by 0 bases, with 10 bases between them. The CDR3 contains 15 residues.

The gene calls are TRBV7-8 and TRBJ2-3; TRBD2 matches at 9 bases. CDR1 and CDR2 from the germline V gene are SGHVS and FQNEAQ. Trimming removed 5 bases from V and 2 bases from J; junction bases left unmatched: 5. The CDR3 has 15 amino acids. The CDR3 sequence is CASSDSSGITDTQYF. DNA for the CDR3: TGTGCCAGCAGCGACTCTAGCGGGATCACAGATACGCAGTATTTT.

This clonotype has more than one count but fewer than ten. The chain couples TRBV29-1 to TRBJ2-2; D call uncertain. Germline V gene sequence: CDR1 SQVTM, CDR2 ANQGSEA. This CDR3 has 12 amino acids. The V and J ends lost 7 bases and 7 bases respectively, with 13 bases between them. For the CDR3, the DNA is TGCAGCGGTAGTGAGGTCGGCGGGGAGCTGTTTTTT. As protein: CSGSEVGGELFF.

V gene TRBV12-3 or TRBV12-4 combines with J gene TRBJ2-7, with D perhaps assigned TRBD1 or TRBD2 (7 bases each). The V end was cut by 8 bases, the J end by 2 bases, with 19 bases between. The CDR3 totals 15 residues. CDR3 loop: CASRPESGGAYEQYF. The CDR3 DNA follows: TGTGCCAGCCGACCTGAGTCAGGGGGGGCCTACGAGCAGTACTTC.

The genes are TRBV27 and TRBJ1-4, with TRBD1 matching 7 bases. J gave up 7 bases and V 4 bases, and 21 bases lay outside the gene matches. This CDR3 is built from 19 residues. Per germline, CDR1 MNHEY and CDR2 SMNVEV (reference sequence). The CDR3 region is CASSSRPPIRQGPFEKLFF. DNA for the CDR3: TGTGCCAGCAGTTCGCGTCCACCTATAAGACAGGGACCGTTTGAAAAACTGTTTTTT.

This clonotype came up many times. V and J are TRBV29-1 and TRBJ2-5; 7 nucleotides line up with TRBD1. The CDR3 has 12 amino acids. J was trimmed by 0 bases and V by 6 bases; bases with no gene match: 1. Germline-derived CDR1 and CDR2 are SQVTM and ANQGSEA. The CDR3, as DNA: TGCAGCGTGGACAGGCACCAAGAGACCCAGTACTTC. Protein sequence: CSVDRHQETQYF.

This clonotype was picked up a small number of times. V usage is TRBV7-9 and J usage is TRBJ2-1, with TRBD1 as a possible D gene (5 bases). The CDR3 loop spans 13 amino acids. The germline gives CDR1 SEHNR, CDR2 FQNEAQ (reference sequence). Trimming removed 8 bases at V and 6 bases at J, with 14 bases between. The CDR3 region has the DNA TGTGCCAGCCAAGAAGGGGCTGGCAATGAGCAGTTCTTC. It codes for CASQEGAGNEQFF.

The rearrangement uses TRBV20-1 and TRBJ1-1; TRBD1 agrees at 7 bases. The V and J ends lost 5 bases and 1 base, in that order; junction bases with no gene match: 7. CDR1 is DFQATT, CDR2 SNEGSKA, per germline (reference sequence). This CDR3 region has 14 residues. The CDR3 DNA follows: TGCAGTGCTGACACAGGGGTTGGGAACACTGAAGCTTTCTTT. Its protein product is CSADTGVGNTEAFF.

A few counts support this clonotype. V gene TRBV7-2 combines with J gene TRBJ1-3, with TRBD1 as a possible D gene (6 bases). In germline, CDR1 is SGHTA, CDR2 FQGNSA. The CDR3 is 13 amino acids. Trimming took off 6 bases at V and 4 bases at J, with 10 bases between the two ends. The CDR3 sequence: CASRRDIGNTIYF. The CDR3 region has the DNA TGTGCCAGCAGACGGGACATAGGAAACACCATATATTTT.

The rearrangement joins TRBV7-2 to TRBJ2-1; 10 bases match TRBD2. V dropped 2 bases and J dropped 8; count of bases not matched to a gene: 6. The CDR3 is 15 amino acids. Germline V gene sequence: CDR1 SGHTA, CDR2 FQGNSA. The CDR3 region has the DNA TGTGCCAGCAGCTTAATAGCGGGAGGATTCTATGAGCAGTTCTTC. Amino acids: CASSLIAGGFYEQFF.

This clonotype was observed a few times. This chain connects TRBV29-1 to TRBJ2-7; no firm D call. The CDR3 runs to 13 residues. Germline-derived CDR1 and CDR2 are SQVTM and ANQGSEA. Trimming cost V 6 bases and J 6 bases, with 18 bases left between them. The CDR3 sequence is CSVGSNSRPEQYF. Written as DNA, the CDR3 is TGCAGCGTGGGATCCAACAGTCGGCCCGAGCAGTACTTC.

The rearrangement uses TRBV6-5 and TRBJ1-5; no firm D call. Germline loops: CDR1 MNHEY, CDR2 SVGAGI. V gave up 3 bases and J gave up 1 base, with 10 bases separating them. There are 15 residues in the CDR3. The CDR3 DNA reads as TGTGCCAGCAGTTATCTTGACAACAGCAATCAGCCCCAGCATTTT. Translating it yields CASSYLDNSNQPQHF.

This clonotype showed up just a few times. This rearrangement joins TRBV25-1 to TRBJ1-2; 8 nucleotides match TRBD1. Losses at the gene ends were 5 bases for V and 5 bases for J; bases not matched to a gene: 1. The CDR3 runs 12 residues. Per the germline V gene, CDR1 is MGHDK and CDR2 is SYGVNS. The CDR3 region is CASSHRGYGYTF. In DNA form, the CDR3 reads TGTGCCAGCAGTCACAGGGGGTATGGCTACACCTTC.

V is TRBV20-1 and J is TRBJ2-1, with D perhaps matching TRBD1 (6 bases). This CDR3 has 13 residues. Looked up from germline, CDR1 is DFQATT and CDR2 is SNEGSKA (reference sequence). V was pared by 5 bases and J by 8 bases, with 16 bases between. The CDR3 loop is CSAQALTGDEQFF. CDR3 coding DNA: TGCAGTGCTCAAGCTCTGACAGGAGATGAGCAGTTCTTC.

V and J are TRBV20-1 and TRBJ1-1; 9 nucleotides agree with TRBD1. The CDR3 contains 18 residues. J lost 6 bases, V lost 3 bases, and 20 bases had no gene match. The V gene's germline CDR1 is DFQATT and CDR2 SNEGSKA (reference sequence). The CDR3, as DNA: TGCAGTGCTAGTCTTACCCTCTTTATTCCACAGGGGGCGCCTGAAGCTTTCTTT. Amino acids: CSASLTLFIPQGAPEAFF.

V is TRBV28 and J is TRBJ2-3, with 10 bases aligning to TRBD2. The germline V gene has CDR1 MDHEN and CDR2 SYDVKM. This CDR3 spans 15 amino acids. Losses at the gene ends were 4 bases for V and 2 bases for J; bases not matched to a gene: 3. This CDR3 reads CASSYGLAATDTQYF. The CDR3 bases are TGTGCCAGCAGTTATGGACTAGCGGCCACAGATACGCAGTATTTT.

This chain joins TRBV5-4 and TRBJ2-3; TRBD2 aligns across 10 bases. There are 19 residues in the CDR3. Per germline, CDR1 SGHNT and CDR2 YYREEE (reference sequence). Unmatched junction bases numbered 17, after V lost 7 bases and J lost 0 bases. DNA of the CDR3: TGTGCCAGCGCTGATTGGGCTAGCGGGGGACCCATAAGCACAGATACGCAGTATTTT. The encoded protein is CASADWASGGPISTDTQYF.

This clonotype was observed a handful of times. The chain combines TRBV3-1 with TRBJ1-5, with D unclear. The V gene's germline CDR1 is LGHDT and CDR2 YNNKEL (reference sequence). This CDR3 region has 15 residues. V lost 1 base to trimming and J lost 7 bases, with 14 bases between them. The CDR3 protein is CASSQGAGRSQPQHF. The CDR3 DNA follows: TGTGCCAGCAGCCAAGGGGCGGGGAGAAGCCAGCCCCAGCATTTT.

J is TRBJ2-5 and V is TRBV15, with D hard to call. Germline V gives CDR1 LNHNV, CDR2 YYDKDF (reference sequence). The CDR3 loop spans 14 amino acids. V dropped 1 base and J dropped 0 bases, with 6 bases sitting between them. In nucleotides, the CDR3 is TGTGCCACCAGCAGAGGACTGAACCAAGAGACCCAGTACTTC. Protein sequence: CATSRGLNQETQYF.

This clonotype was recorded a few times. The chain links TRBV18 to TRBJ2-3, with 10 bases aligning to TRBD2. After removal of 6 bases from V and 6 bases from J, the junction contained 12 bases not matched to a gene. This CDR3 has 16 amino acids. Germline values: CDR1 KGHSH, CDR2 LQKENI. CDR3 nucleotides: TGTGCCAGCTCGAGGCGGAGCGGGGGGGCCAGGGATACGCAGTATTTT. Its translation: CASSRRSGGARDTQYF.